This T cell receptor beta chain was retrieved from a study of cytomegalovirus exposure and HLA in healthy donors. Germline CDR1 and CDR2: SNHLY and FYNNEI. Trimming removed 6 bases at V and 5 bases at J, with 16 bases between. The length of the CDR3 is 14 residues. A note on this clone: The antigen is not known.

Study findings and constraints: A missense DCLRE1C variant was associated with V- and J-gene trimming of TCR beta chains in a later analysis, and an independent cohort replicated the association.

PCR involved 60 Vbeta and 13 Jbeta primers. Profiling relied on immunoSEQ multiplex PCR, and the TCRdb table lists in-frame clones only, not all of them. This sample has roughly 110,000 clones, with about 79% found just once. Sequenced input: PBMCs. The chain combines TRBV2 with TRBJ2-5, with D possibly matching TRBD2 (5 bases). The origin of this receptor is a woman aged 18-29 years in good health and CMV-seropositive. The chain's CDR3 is CASSYRALAETQYF. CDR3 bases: TGTGCCAGCAGCTACCGGGCCCTAGCCGAGACCCAGTACTTC.